Shown below are 27 T cell receptor beta chains from a single sample sequenced in a study of neurological immune-mediated disorders. TCRdb reprocessed the 5' RACE reads with MiXCR, giving one entry per CDR3 protein. Among 50,000 to 60,000 distinct CDR3 sequences listed, under 2.5% were seen once. Source material: PBMCs. The source is a man between 50 and 59 years old with multiple sclerosis.

This clonotype showed up many times. This chain joins TRBV10-2 and TRBJ1-4; no firm D call. V gave up 5 bases and J gave up 3 bases, with 13 bases separating them. Germline V gene sequence: CDR1 WSHSY, CDR2 SAAADI. The CDR3 is 15 amino acids. The CDR3 DNA follows: TGCGCCAGCAGTCACGGTCCCGCGTCTAATGAAAAACTGTTTTTT. This gives the protein CASSHGPASNEKLFF.

This clonotype was recorded once. A much larger clone differs from this one at a single base, so this may be a read error. The chain employs TRBV20-1 and TRBJ2-3, with TRBD1 matching over 7 bases. Germline values: CDR1 DFQATT, CDR2 SNEGSKA (reference sequence). The CDR3 has 13 residues. CDR3 amino acids: CSAQGTDTDTRYF. In nucleotides, the CDR3 is TGCAGTGCACAGGGGACGGACACAGATACGCGGTATTTT.

This clonotype has a count of ten or more. The chain couples TRBV2 to TRBJ2-2; either TRBD1 or TRBD2 may supply D (5 bases each). Germline V gene data show CDR1 as SNHLY and CDR2 as FYNNEI. The CDR3 sequence is 13 residues long. Trimming took off 7 bases at V and 4 bases at J, with 10 bases between the two ends. The CDR3 here is CASKRDGTGELFF. CDR3 DNA sequence: TGTGCCAGCAAACGGGACGGCACCGGGGAGCTGTTTTTT.

This clonotype was recorded at least ten times. The chain employs TRBV20-1 and TRBJ1-3; TRBD1 agrees at 9 bases. The junction had 10 bases not matched to a gene; V was cut back by 5 bases and J by 8 bases. CDR3 size: 14 residues. CDR1 is DFQATT, CDR2 SNEGSKA, per germline (reference sequence). CDR3 DNA: TGCAGTGCTCGACCCGGGACAGGGCTGGACACCATATATTTT. This translates into CSARPGTGLDTIYF.

This chain uses TRBV4-3 with TRBJ2-3; the D is unclear. CDR1 is LGHNA and CDR2 is YSLEER in the germline V gene. The V end lost 3 bases, the J end lost 0 bases, and 7 bases lay between the germline ends. This CDR3 is built from 14 residues. CDR3 sequence (DNA): TGCGCCAGCAGCCAGACGGACAGCACAGATACGCAGTATTTT. Encoded protein: CASSQTDSTDTQYF.

Note on this clonotype: A much more abundant neighbour one base away suggests this may be a read error. CDR3 in amino acids: CASSVGNGQETQYF. DNA for the CDR3: TGTGCCAGCAGCGTTGGAAACGGCCAAGAGACCCAGTACTTC. The chain couples TRBV9 to TRBJ2-5; D uncertain. There are 14 residues in the CDR3. The germline V gene encodes CDR1 SGDLS and CDR2 YYNGEE. Trimming shortened V by 2 bases and J by 1 base, and 9 bases separated the two germline ends.

This clonotype was picked up many times. The V call is TRBV20-1, the J call TRBJ2-2, with 10 bases identical to TRBD2. The V gene's germline CDR1 is DFQATT and CDR2 SNEGSKA (reference sequence). V lost 1 base to trimming and J lost 3 bases; unmatched junction nucleotides: 2. The CDR3 contains 15 residues. The CDR3 region has the DNA TGCAGTGCTAGAGGGACTAGCGGATACACCGGGGAGCTGTTTTTT. Protein: CSARGTSGYTGELFF.

The V call is TRBV5-1, the J call TRBJ2-7; D might be TRBD1 or TRBD2, each matching 5 bases. The CDR3 extends over 15 amino acids. Germline V gene sequence: CDR1 SGHRS, CDR2 YFSETQ. Trimming shortened V by 4 bases and J by 4 bases, and 18 bases separated the two germline ends. The CDR3 spells CASSRDPYIAYEQYF. Written as DNA, the CDR3 is TGCGCCAGCAGCAGGGACCCTTATATAGCATACGAGCAGTACTTC. Supplemented by reference TRBV5-1 and TRBJ2-7, the full variable domain reads KAGVTQTPRYLIKTRGQQVTLSCSPISGHRSVSWYQQTPGQGLQFLFEYFSETQRNKGNFPGRFSGRQFSNSRSEMNVSTLELGDSALYLCASSRDPYIAYEQYFGPGTRLTVT.

This clonotype was seen ten or more times. The CDR3 nucleotides read TGTGCCATCAGTGGGGGCGGGGCTAGCACAGATACGCAGTATTTT. This codes for CAISGGGASTDTQYF. The chain uses TRBV10-3 and TRBJ2-3, with a tentative D call TRBD2 (6 bases). The V end was cut by 4 bases, the J end by 0 bases, with 11 bases between. CDR1 and CDR2 from the germline V gene are ENHRY and SYGVKD. CDR3 length: 15 residues.

Ten or more counts support this clonotype. The J gene is TRBJ2-1, the V gene TRBV20-1, with 11 bases matching TRBD2. V shed 5 bases and J 3 bases; nucleotides not matched to a gene: 3. Germline V CDR1 and CDR2: DFQATT, SNEGSKA (reference sequence). This CDR3 contains 14 residues. The CDR3 DNA sequence: TGCAGTGCTCAGGGACTAGCGGACTACAATGAGCAGTTCTTC. This translates into CSAQGLADYNEQFF.

In its sample, this clonotype was seen many times. This sequence joins TRBV4-2 and TRBJ2-4, with 8 bases aligning to TRBD1. The CDR3 has 13 residues. Unmatched junction bases numbered 1, after V lost 2 bases and J lost 7 bases. Germline CDR1 and CDR2: LGHNA and YNFKEQ. CDR3: CASSQRTGNIQYF. CDR3 nucleotides: TGTGCCAGCAGCCAACGGACAGGGAACATTCAGTACTTC.

On this clonotype: This may be a read error: a much more frequent sequence differs by one nucleotide. This sequence joins TRBV9 and TRBJ2-7; either TRBD1 or TRBD2 may fit D (6 bases each). The length of the CDR3 is 14 residues. Germline values: CDR1 SGDLS, CDR2 YYNGEE. The CDR3 DNA follows: TGTGTCAGCAGCGTAGCTGGGGGGCAGTACGAGCAGTACTTC. It codes for CVSSVAGGQYEQYF.

On this clonotype: This may stem from a read error, because a much larger clone lies one nucleotide away. The chain recombines TRBV5-1 with TRBJ2-5, with TRBD1 matching over 10 bases. CDR1 is SGHRS, CDR2 YFSETQ, per germline. The J segment lost 7 bases and the V segment lost 4 bases, leaving 10 bases of the junction unmatched. The CDR3 length is 15 residues. The CDR3 region has the DNA TGCGCCAGCAGCAAAGACAGGGGGCTAGGGGGGACCCAGTACTTC. Translated: CASSKDRGLGGTQYF.

About this clonotype itself: A much larger clonotype is one base distant, so this may be a read error. V usage is TRBV20-1 and J usage is TRBJ2-1; no definite D call. The germline CDR1 and CDR2 sequences are DFQATT and SNEGSKA (reference sequence). This CDR3 is built from 13 residues. The chain's CDR3 is CSEDQGTYNEQFF. DNA of the CDR3: TGCAGCGAGGACCAAGGGACCTACAATGAGCAGTTCTTC.

This clonotype was picked up many times. The V gene is TRBV7-2, the J gene TRBJ2-5; a weak D match, TRBD2 (7 bases). The CDR3 has 14 residues. Trimming removed 6 bases at V and 7 bases at J, with 18 bases between. CDR1 and CDR2 (germline): SGHTA, FQGNSA. The CDR3 sequence: CASRSGGPLGTQYF. The CDR3 DNA follows: TGTGCCAGCAGATCCGGGGGGCCCCTCGGGACCCAGTACTTC.

This clonotype has a count of ten or more. V gene TRBV7-2 combines with J gene TRBJ2-5, with D unclear. CDR1 and CDR2 from the germline V gene are SGHTA and FQGNSA. The CDR3 is 13 amino acids. V dropped 3 bases and J dropped 4 bases, with 9 bases sitting between them. The CDR3 is CASSFGLVETQYF. In DNA form, the CDR3 reads TGTGCCAGCAGCTTCGGCCTCGTAGAGACCCAGTACTTC. Based on the CDR3 plus reference TRBV7-2 and TRBJ2-5, the full variable domain is GAGVSQSPSNKVTEKGKDVELRCDPISGHTALYWYRQSLGQGLEFLIYFQGNSAPDKSGLPSDRFSAERTGGSVSTLTIQRTQQEDSAVYLCASSFGLVETQYFGPGTRLLVL.

This clonotype was recorded a few times. This clone may be a read error of a much larger clone one base away. This CDR3 fails to terminate in the conserved phenylalanine or tryptophan, so it likely reflects a read error. This chain joins TRBV5-5 and TRBJ1-2; 8 nucleotides match TRBD1. The germline V gene encodes CDR1 SGHKS and CDR2 YYEKEE (reference sequence). The CDR3 consists of 13 residues. V lost 4 bases, J lost 6 bases, and 5 bases stayed unmatched. The DNA for the CDR3 is TGTGCCAGCAGCCCCGGACAGGGTGATGGCTACACCTGC. Protein sequence: CASSPGQGDGYTC.

The J gene is TRBJ2-3, the V gene TRBV12-5; TRBD2 agrees at 12 bases. CDR1 is LGHNT and CDR2 is FRNRAP in the germline V gene. V lost 6 bases and J lost 5; bases outside the gene matches: 9. This CDR3 contains 16 residues. The CDR3 here is CASGSGLAGPIDTQYF. The DNA of the CDR3 is TGTGCTAGTGGCTCAGGACTAGCGGGGCCCATAGATACGCAGTATTTT.

This clonotype was counted many times. The chain employs TRBV5-1 and TRBJ2-5, with D possibly called TRBD1 or TRBD2 (5 bases each). The CDR3 totals 15 residues. The ends were cut back, 0 bases at V and 2 bases at J, with 11 bases in the middle. CDR1 is SGHRS and CDR2 is YFSETQ in the germline V gene. The CDR3: CASSLGRGGQETQYF. CDR3 in DNA: TGCGCCAGCAGCTTGGGAAGGGGCGGGCAAGAGACCCAGTACTTC.

Concerning this clonotype: This may come from a read error, since a much larger clone is one base off. J is TRBJ2-7 and V is TRBV9, with D perhaps matching TRBD1 or TRBD2 (5 bases each). The CDR3 is 15 amino acids. Germline CDR1 and CDR2: SGDLS and YYNGEE. Between the trimmed V and J ends, which lost 0 bases and 5 bases, there was a span of 15 bases. CDR3 in amino acids: CASSVDPRDDHEQYF. For the CDR3, the DNA is TGTGCCAGCAGCGTAGATCCCCGGGACGACCACGAGCAGTACTTC. The full variable domain, rest sourced from reference TRBV9 and TRBJ2-7, is DSGVTQTPKHLITATGQRVTLRCSPRSGDLSVYWYQQSLDQGLQFLIQYYNGEERAKGNILERFSAQQFPDLHSELNLSSLELGDSALYFCASSVDPRDDHEQYFGPGTRLTVT.

This clonotype was seen at least ten times. The chain employs TRBV3-1 and TRBJ1-4; D gene ambiguous. V was clipped by 5 bases and J by 8 bases, with 15 bases between them. Germline loops: CDR1 LGHDT, CDR2 YNNKEL (reference sequence). The CDR3 extends over 14 amino acids. CDR3 DNA: TGTGCCAGCAGCTTTATGGGAGGAAGAGAAAAACTGTTTTTT. Residues: CASSFMGGREKLFF. The full variable domain, rest sourced from reference TRBV3-1 and TRBJ1-4, is DTAVSQTPKYLVTQMGNDKSIKCEQNLGHDTMYWYKQDSKKFLKIMFSYNNKELIINETVPNRFSPKSPDKAHLNLHINSLELGDSAVYFCASSFMGGREKLFFGSGTQLSVL.

J is TRBJ1-6 and V is TRBV10-3, with a tentative D call TRBD1 (5 bases). This CDR3 comprises 15 residues. Per germline, CDR1 ENHRY and CDR2 SYGVKD. V was pared by 6 bases and J by 7 bases, with 16 bases between. CDR3 in DNA: TGTGCCATCAGCCAGGGACGTAGGAGGAATTCACCCCTCCACTTT. Amino acid sequence: CAISQGRRRNSPLHF.

This clonotype was picked up many times. The J gene is TRBJ2-2, the V gene TRBV3-1; 8 bases fit TRBD1. V trimming: 3 bases; J trimming: 4 bases; junction bases outside the gene matches: 10. CDR1 LGHDT and CDR2 YNNKEL come from the germline V gene (reference sequence). CDR3 size: 17 residues. The CDR3 region is CASSQRATGVGTGELFF. In DNA form, the CDR3 reads TGTGCCAGCAGCCAGAGAGCGACAGGGGTGGGCACCGGGGAGCTGTTTTTT.

This clonotype was recorded many times. The J gene is TRBJ2-5, the V gene TRBV2, with D hard to call. The CDR3 extends over 10 amino acids. With 9 bases removed from V and 3 bases from J, the gap between germline ends came to 5 bases. The germline V gene encodes CDR1 SNHLY and CDR2 FYNNEI. The CDR3 nucleotides are TGTGCCAGTGGCGAAGAGACCCAGTACTTC. This sequence encodes CASGEETQYF.

This clonotype was recorded many times. The chain combines TRBV25-1 with TRBJ2-7, with D unresolved. Germline V gene sequence: CDR1 MGHDK, CDR2 SYGVNS. V lost 4 bases, J lost 4 bases, and 11 bases lay in between. The CDR3 covers 13 residues. The CDR3 sequence: CASSGVGPYEQYF. The CDR3 DNA follows: TGTGCCAGCAGTGGAGTAGGTCCTTACGAGCAGTACTTC.

This clonotype was observed at least ten times. This chain links TRBV3-1 with TRBJ1-2; D gene uncertain. The CDR3 length is 11 residues. Germline values: CDR1 LGHDT, CDR2 YNNKEL (reference sequence). Trimming cost V 2 bases and J 8 bases, with 6 bases left between them. The CDR3 here is CASSQRRGYTF. The CDR3 region has the DNA TGTGCCAGCAGCCAACGAAGGGGCTACACCTTC.

This clonotype has at least ten counts. The CDR3 bases are TGTGCCAGCAGCTGGGGAGAACTATGGGGCTACACCTTC. This translates into CASSWGELWGYTF. The chain recombines TRBV6-6 with TRBJ1-2; D not resolved. Germline V gene lookup returns CDR1 MNHNY and CDR2 SVGAGI (reference sequence). With 6 bases removed from V and 8 bases from J, the gap between germline ends came to 16 bases. The CDR3 has 13 residues.